Listed here are 10 T cell receptor beta chains from one sample, sequenced in a study of shared clonotypes between healthy human individuals. This table comes from immunoSEQ multiplex PCR, and its TCRdb copy is limited to in-frame clones, with some not included. The sample lists roughly 640,000 clones, about 74% seen once, with 1.5% to 2% in the top ten. The sequencing sample was made of memory CD4+ T cells sorted from blood. The subset: CD45RA-negative fraction. These receptors all come from a woman aged 25-40 years in good health.

V usage is TRBV7-2 and J usage is TRBJ2-5; 11 nucleotides line up with TRBD2. V trimming: 8 bases; J trimming: 4 bases; junction bases outside the gene matches: 6. This CDR3 region has 14 residues. The V gene's germline CDR1 is SGHTA and CDR2 FQGNSA. The CDR3 loop reads CASVRSGRGETQYF. CDR3 DNA: TGTGCCAGCGTACGTAGCGGGAGGGGAGAGACCCAGTACTTC. The full variable domain, with the rest looked up from reference TRBV7-2 and TRBJ2-5, is GAGVSQSPSNKVTEKGKDVELRCDPISGHTALYWYRQSLGQGLEFLIYFQGNSAPDKSGLPSDRFSAERTGGSVSTLTIQRTQQEDSAVYLCASVRSGRGETQYFGPGTRLLVL.

The J gene is TRBJ2-1, the V gene TRBV30, with 10 nucleotides matching TRBD2. The CDR3 covers 15 residues. V was pared by 7 bases and J by 10 bases, with 16 bases of the junction left unmatched. Germline V gene sequence: CDR1 GTSNPN, CDR2 SVGIG (reference sequence). In DNA form, the CDR3 reads TGTGCCTTAGACCCTAGCGGGAGTTTAGTTGAAGAGCAGTTCTTC. Translation: CALDPSGSLVEEQFF.

V gene TRBV6-6 combines with J gene TRBJ1-4; D possibly corresponds to TRBD1 (6 bases). Trimming took 11 bases from V and 7 from J, leaving 17 bases between them. Per germline, CDR1 MNHNY and CDR2 SVGAGI (reference sequence). This CDR3 contains 13 residues. CDR3 sequence reads: CAGSQGFGEKLFF. CDR3 in DNA: TGTGCCGGCTCCCAGGGGTTTGGTGAAAAACTGTTTTTT.

In its sample, this clone was seen once. The chain carries TRBV6-5 and TRBJ1-2, with 8 nucleotides matching TRBD1. Losses at the gene ends were 6 bases for V and 6 bases for J; bases not matched to a gene: 9. The CDR3 length is 14 residues. Germline-derived CDR1 and CDR2 are MNHEY and SVGAGI. DNA of the CDR3: TGTGCCAGCAGCGGACAGGGTTATTTCAATGGCTACACCTTC. Its translation: CASSGQGYFNGYTF.

This clone was observed a few times. Other nucleotide sequences in the sample specify the same CDR3. The chain joins TRBV18 to TRBJ2-7; a weak D match, TRBD1 (5 bases). The CDR3 is 12 residues long. The V and J ends lost 4 bases and 6 bases respectively, with 10 bases between them. Germline CDR1 and CDR2: KGHSH and LQKENI. CDR3 amino acids: CASSRQGPEQYF. DNA of the CDR3: TGTGCCAGCTCACGTCAGGGTCCCGAGCAGTACTTC.

The chain employs TRBV19 and TRBJ2-5, with 7 bases lining up with TRBD1. Germline trimming cut 8 bases from V and 4 bases from J; bases unmatched to any gene: 13. There are 15 residues in the CDR3. The germline CDR1 and CDR2 sequences are LNHDA and SQIVND (reference sequence). The CDR3 coding sequence is TGTGCCAGTCGGGATAGGTTGACAGGGTTAGAGACCCAGTACTTC. Its translation is CASRDRLTGLETQYF. Full variable domain (rest looked up from reference TRBV19 and TRBJ2-5): DGGITQSPKYLFRKEGQNVTLSCEQNLNHDAMYWYRQDPGQGLRLIYYSQIVNDFQKGDIAEGYSVSREKKESFPLTVTSAQKNPTAFYLCASRDRLTGLETQYFGPGTRLLVL.

This chain uses TRBV7-2 with TRBJ2-7; no definite D call. There are 12 residues in the CDR3. Germline loops: CDR1 SGHTA, CDR2 FQGNSA. The V end was cut by 2 bases, the J end by 5 bases, with 7 bases between. Here the CDR3 DNA reads TGTGCCAGCAGCTTACAACGCCACGAGCAGTACTTC. It specifies CASSLQRHEQYF.

This clone came up a few times. The gene calls are TRBV14 and TRBJ1-2, with TRBD1 identical over 8 bases. Germline trimming cut 5 bases from V and 8 bases from J; bases unmatched to any gene: 16. This CDR3 has 16 amino acids. From germline, CDR1 is SGHDN and CDR2 FVKESK. The CDR3 coding sequence is TGTGCCAGCAGCGCAATAGATGGACAGGGCACGAGGGGCTACACCTTC. This sequence encodes CASSAIDGQGTRGYTF.

On this clone: This sample also contains other DNA sequences that code for the same CDR3. The chain links TRBV27 to TRBJ2-7; D call uncertain. CDR3 size: 13 residues. Trimming took off 4 bases at V and 1 base at J, with 8 bases between the two ends. Germline V gene data show CDR1 as MNHEY and CDR2 as SMNVEV (reference sequence). The CDR3 is CASSSDPSYEQYF. CDR3 in DNA: TGTGCCAGCAGTTCGGACCCATCCTACGAGCAGTACTTC.

Of note for this clone: Other nucleotide sequences in the sample specify the same CDR3. The V gene is TRBV2, the J gene TRBJ1-5; 7 nucleotides agree with TRBD1. The CDR3 contains 14 residues. J gave up 4 bases and V 4 bases, and 4 bases lay outside the gene matches. Germline V gene sequence: CDR1 SNHLY, CDR2 FYNNEI. The CDR3 is CASSGTGENQPQHF. The CDR3 region has the DNA TGTGCCAGCAGTGGGACAGGAGAGAATCAGCCCCAGCATTTT.